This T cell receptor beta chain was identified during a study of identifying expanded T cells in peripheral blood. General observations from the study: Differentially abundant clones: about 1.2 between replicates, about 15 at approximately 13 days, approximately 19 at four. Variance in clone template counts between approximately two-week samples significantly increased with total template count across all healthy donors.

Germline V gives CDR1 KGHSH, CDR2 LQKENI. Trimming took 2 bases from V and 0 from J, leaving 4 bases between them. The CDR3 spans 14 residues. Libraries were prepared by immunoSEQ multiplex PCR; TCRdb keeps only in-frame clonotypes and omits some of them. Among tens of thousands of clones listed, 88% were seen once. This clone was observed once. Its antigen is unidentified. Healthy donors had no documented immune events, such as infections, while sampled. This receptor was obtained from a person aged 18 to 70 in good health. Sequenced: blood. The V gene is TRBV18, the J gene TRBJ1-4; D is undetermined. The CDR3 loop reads CASSPSATNEKLFF. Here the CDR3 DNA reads TGTGCCAGCTCACCAAGCGCAACTAATGAAAAACTGTTTTTT.